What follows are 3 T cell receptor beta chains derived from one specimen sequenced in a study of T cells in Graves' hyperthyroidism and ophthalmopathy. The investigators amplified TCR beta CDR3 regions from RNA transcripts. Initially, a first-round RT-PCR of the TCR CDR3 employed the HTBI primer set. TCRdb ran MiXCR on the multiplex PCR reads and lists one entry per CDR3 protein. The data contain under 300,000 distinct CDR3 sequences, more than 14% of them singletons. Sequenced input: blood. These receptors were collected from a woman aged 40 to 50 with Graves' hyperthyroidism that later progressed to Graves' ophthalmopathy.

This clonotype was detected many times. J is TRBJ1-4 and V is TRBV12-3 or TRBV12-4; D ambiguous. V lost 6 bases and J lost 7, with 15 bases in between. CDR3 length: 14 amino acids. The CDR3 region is CASSQKRRSEKLFF. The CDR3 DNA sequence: TGTGCCAGCAGCCAAAAAAGACGGTCTGAAAAACTGTTTTTT.

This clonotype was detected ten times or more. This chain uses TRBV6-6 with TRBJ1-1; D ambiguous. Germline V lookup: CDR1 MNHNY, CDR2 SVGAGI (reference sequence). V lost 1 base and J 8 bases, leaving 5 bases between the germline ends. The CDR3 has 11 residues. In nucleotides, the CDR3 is TGTGCCAGCAGTTACTTGGCAGAAGCTTTCTTT. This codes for CASSYLAEAFF.

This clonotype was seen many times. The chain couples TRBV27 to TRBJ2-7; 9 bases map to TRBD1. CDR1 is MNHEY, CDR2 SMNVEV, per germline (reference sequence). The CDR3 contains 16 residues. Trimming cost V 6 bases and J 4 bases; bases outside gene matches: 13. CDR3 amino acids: CASRAQGAKRRYEQYF. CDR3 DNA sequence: TGTGCCAGCAGGGCACAGGGGGCGAAGAGGAGATACGAGCAGTACTTC.